The 29 T cell receptor beta chains reported below all come from one sample, sequenced in a study of identical twins. Using its own MiXCR run on the 5' RACE reads, TCRdb lists one record per CDR3 protein. Here the sample spans 200,000 to 250,000 distinct CDR3 sequences, around 8% being singletons. These records were also assigned to another study, of yellow fever vaccine responses in identical twins.

The material sequenced was memory (CD45RO+) T cells sorted from blood. Source of these receptors: a woman aged 18-29 years in good health.

This clonotype was counted at least ten times. The V call is TRBV7-9, the J call TRBJ2-5, with 7 bases fitting TRBD2. V lost 3 bases, J lost 4 bases, and 5 bases stayed unmatched. This CDR3 spans 14 amino acids. Germline CDR1 reads SEHNR; CDR2 reads FQNEAQ (reference sequence). Here the CDR3 reads CASSLGAGIETQYF. CDR3 nucleotides: TGTGCCAGCAGCTTGGGAGCGGGAATAGAGACCCAGTACTTC.

There are many counts of this clonotype. This chain links TRBV7-9 with TRBJ1-2; D is undetermined. V lost 5 bases to trimming and J lost 4 bases, with 8 bases between them. CDR1 and CDR2 (germline): SEHNR, FQNEAQ (reference sequence). CDR3 length equals 12 residues. As DNA, the CDR3 is TGTGCCAGCAGCCCCGAAGTCTATGGCTACACCTTC. This codes for CASSPEVYGYTF.

This clonotype has at least ten counts. The chain recombines TRBV20-1 with TRBJ1-3, with D tentatively TRBD1 (5 bases). CDR1 and CDR2 from the germline V gene are DFQATT and SNEGSKA (reference sequence). Trimming cost V 3 bases and J 4 bases, with 13 bases left between them. The CDR3 covers 14 residues. The CDR3, as DNA: TGCAGTGCTAGTGAGGGACGGCTCGGAAACACCATATATTTT. Amino acids: CSASEGRLGNTIYF.

The chain has TRBV15 and TRBJ2-3; no clear D. This CDR3 contains 15 residues. Trimming took 5 bases from V and 8 from J, leaving 20 bases between them. Germline CDR1 is LNHNV and CDR2 is YYDKDF (reference sequence). CDR3 residues: CATSGMGSSQATQYF. CDR3 DNA: TGTGCCACCAGCGGAATGGGATCCTCGCAGGCTACGCAGTATTTT.

In this sample, this clonotype turned up a few times. The rearrangement joins TRBV28 to TRBJ2-7; 9 nucleotides agree with TRBD1. This CDR3 contains 15 residues. In germline, CDR1 is MDHEN, CDR2 SYDVKM. The V segment lost 5 bases and the J segment 6 bases; nucleotides outside the gene matches: 11. CDR3 nucleotide sequence: TGTGCCAGCAGTGGGGGACAGGGAGGTACCTCCGAGCAGTACTTC. It translates to CASSGGQGGTSEQYF.

This clonotype was seen many times. The genes are TRBV24-1 and TRBJ2-3; 7 bases agree with TRBD2. The CDR3 runs 18 residues. CDR1 and CDR2 (germline): KGHDR, SFDVKD. J was trimmed by 1 base and V by 4 bases; bases with no gene match: 13. CDR3 nucleotides: TGTGCCACCAGTGACGATCAAGGATGGGACTACCGCACAGATACGCAGTATTTT. Translated: CATSDDQGWDYRTDTQYF.

This clonotype was counted a few times. The chain carries TRBV24-1 and TRBJ2-3; 11 bases fit TRBD2. In germline, CDR1 is KGHDR, CDR2 SFDVKD. The CDR3 covers 18 residues. V lost 4 bases, J lost 5 bases, and 13 bases stayed unmatched. The CDR3 reads CATSDNNPLAGDLDTQYF. CDR3 bases: TGTGCCACCAGTGACAATAACCCACTAGCGGGAGATCTAGATACGCAGTATTTT.

The chain combines TRBV10-1 with TRBJ2-7, with D possibly TRBD1 on 6 matching bases. Trimming shortened V by 6 bases and J by 7 bases, and 22 bases separated the two germline ends. There are 15 residues in the CDR3. Looked up from germline, CDR1 is WNHNN and CDR2 is SYGVQD (reference sequence). For the CDR3, the DNA is TGCGCCAGCAGCCGCATGGAGTCAGGGGTACTAGAGCAGTACTTC. It is translated as CASSRMESGVLEQYF.

This clonotype was counted many times. The rearrangement joins TRBV2 to TRBJ2-5; 10 bases are shared with TRBD2. Per the germline V gene, CDR1 is SNHLY and CDR2 is FYNNEI. J was trimmed by 2 bases and V by 3 bases; bases with no gene match: 3. This CDR3 region has 15 residues. The CDR3 sequence: CASSEWTSGQETQYF. The CDR3 nucleotides read TGTGCCAGCAGTGAGTGGACTAGCGGACAAGAGACCCAGTACTTC.

The table lists this clonotype with many counts. This chain joins TRBV24-1 and TRBJ2-1; D is ambiguous. V gave up 6 bases and J gave up 0 bases, with 14 bases separating them. This CDR3 comprises 16 residues. Germline V CDR1 and CDR2: KGHDR, SFDVKD. This CDR3 is CATSPRPRTSYNEQFF. The CDR3 nucleotides are TGTGCCACCAGTCCCCGGCCCCGAACCTCCTACAATGAGCAGTTCTTC.

This clonotype was observed a few times. This sequence joins TRBV25-1 and TRBJ2-5; 11 bases fit TRBD1. The CDR3 runs 15 residues. The germline CDR1 and CDR2 sequences are MGHDK and SYGVNS. Unmatched junction bases numbered 5, after V lost 3 bases and J lost 5 bases. Here the CDR3 DNA reads TGTGCCAGCAGTGACCGGACAGGGGGCGGGGAGACCCAGTACTTC. Translated: CASSDRTGGGETQYF.

The V and J genes are TRBV7-8 and TRBJ2-7, with 7 nucleotides matching TRBD1. Germline-derived CDR1 and CDR2 are SGHVS and FQNEAQ. This CDR3 is 13 amino acids long. V lost 2 bases and J lost 4; bases outside the gene matches: 2. The DNA of the CDR3 is TGTGCCAGCAGCTTAAGGGGGCAGTACGAGCAGTACTTC. Amino acid sequence: CASSLRGQYEQYF.

The V call is TRBV6-2 or TRBV6-3, the J call TRBJ1-6; D gene unclear. Germline CDR1 and CDR2: MNHEY and SVGEGT. V shed 8 bases and J shed 6 bases, with 8 bases lying between them. The CDR3 has 12 residues. CDR3 nucleotides: TGTGCCAGCCGGGAGAGTAATTCACCCCTCCACTTT. Translating it yields CASRESNSPLHF.

The genes are TRBV5-1 and TRBJ1-1; D is unresolved. The CDR3 length is 15 residues. Germline CDR1 SGHRS, CDR2 YFSETQ. The V end lost 1 base, the J end lost 1 base, and 11 bases lay between the germline ends. The CDR3 reads CASSLLGARNTEAFF. CDR3 DNA sequence: TGCGCCAGCAGCTTGCTGGGCGCACGGAACACTGAAGCTTTCTTT.

Ten or more counts support this clonotype. The chain couples TRBV6-5 to TRBJ2-7, with TRBD1 as a possible D gene (5 bases). Per germline, CDR1 MNHEY and CDR2 SVGAGI. This CDR3 has 11 residues. V shed 7 bases and J shed 6 bases, with 10 bases lying between them. CDR3: CASIKRGEQYF. CDR3 nucleotides: TGTGCCAGCATAAAAAGGGGCGAGCAGTACTTC.

This clonotype was recorded many times. V and J are TRBV12-3 or TRBV12-4 and TRBJ2-7; the match to TRBD2 covers 10 bases. CDR3 length equals 13 residues. V was clipped by 6 bases and J by 4 bases; unmatched bases: 3. In DNA, the CDR3 is TGTGCCAGCAGAAAGACTAGCGGGTACGAGCAGTACTTC. Translation gives CASRKTSGYEQYF.

The chain recombines TRBV5-1 with TRBJ2-2; D is unresolved. V shed 0 bases and J shed 5 bases, with 14 bases lying between them. CDR3 length: 16 amino acids. The germline V gene has CDR1 SGHRS and CDR2 YFSETQ. The CDR3 sequence: CASSLEGSLSTGELFF. The CDR3 coding sequence is TGCGCCAGCAGCTTGGAAGGGTCCTTATCAACCGGGGAGCTGTTTTTT.

This clonotype occurred a few times. V and J are TRBV7-2 and TRBJ2-1, with D tentatively TRBD2 (6 bases). The V gene lost 3 bases and the J gene lost 1 base, with 10 bases spanning the gap. This CDR3 is 15 amino acids long. CDR1 SGHTA and CDR2 FQGNSA come from the germline V gene. CDR3 coding DNA: TGTGCCAGCAGCTTCCAAGGGAGGTCCTACAATGAGCAGTTCTTC. It yields the protein CASSFQGRSYNEQFF.

This clonotype was seen repeatedly, ten times or more. The chain links TRBV12-3 or TRBV12-4 to TRBJ2-5; 8 nucleotides match TRBD1. Trimming cost V 10 bases and J 4 bases; bases outside gene matches: 5. CDR3 length: 12 residues. As DNA, the CDR3 is TGTGCCACCCAGGGGGCCCGAGAGACCCAGTACTTC. Its translation is CATQGARETQYF.

This clonotype was picked up a small number of times. The chain uses TRBV13 and TRBJ1-5; possible D gene TRBD1, 5 bases. The CDR3 spans 14 residues. CDR1 and CDR2 from the germline V gene are PRHDT and FYEKMQ (reference sequence). V lost 6 bases, J lost 3 bases, and 12 bases lay in between. The CDR3 region has the DNA TGTGCCAGCAGTAAGGGACCGAACAATCAGCCCCAGCATTTT. As protein: CASSKGPNNQPQHF.

A few counts support this clonotype. The chain has TRBV12-3 or TRBV12-4 and TRBJ2-2; tentatively, D is TRBD1 (6 bases). The CDR3 has 16 amino acids. V lost 6 bases and J 4 bases, leaving 18 bases between the germline ends. The CDR3: CASSYPGDGVTGELFF. CDR3 sequence (DNA): TGTGCCAGCAGCTACCCAGGGGATGGTGTCACCGGGGAGCTGTTTTTT.

V is TRBV3-1 and J is TRBJ2-3; 11 positions match TRBD2. CDR1 is LGHDT, CDR2 YNNKEL, per germline (reference sequence). Trimming took 1 base from V and 4 from J; bases not matched to a gene: 4. This CDR3 is built from 16 residues. This chain's CDR3 is CASSQALLAGADTQYF. The CDR3 nucleotides are TGTGCCAGCAGCCAAGCGTTACTAGCGGGGGCAGATACGCAGTATTTT.

This clonotype occurred many times. The chain carries TRBV29-1 and TRBJ1-4, with 9 bases fitting TRBD1. The CDR3 has 14 amino acids. The V and J ends lost 2 bases and 7 bases, in that order; junction bases with no gene match: 5. Per the germline V gene, CDR1 is SQVTM and CDR2 is ANQGSEA. In DNA form, the CDR3 reads TGCAGCGTTGAATTACAGGGGGCGCGTGAAAAACTGTTTTTT. Its protein product is CSVELQGAREKLFF.

In its sample, this clonotype was seen a few times. The chain carries TRBV9 and TRBJ2-2, with unresolved D. Germline CDR1 SGDLS, CDR2 YYNGEE. Between the trimmed V and J ends, which lost 0 bases and 3 bases, there was a span of 6 bases. The CDR3 has 14 residues. The CDR3 sequence is CASSVGVDTGELFF. The CDR3 DNA is TGTGCCAGCAGCGTAGGGGTAGACACCGGGGAGCTGTTTTTT.

This clonotype was observed a handful of times. The chain employs TRBV2 and TRBJ2-6; a possible D gene is TRBD2 (5 bases). Germline-derived CDR1 and CDR2 are SNHLY and FYNNEI. This CDR3 comprises 18 residues. V was clipped by 7 bases and J by 4 bases, with 23 bases between them. The CDR3 bases are TGTGCCAGCAAAGGGCGGACTCAAGTTTTCTCCGGGGCCAACGTCCTGACTTTC. This gives the protein CASKGRTQVFSGANVLTF.

This clonotype showed up many times. The chain uses TRBV7-2 and TRBJ2-7; possible D gene TRBD1, 6 bases. The CDR3 length is 13 residues. Trimming removed 6 bases from V and 3 bases from J, with 12 bases in between. Germline loops: CDR1 SGHTA, CDR2 FQGNSA. The CDR3 loop is CASSPGTLYEQYF. The CDR3 coding sequence is TGTGCCAGCAGTCCCGGGACACTCTACGAGCAGTACTTC.

This clonotype has just a few counts. J is TRBJ2-1 and V is TRBV5-1; D gene uncertain. Germline V gives CDR1 SGHRS, CDR2 YFSETQ. The V and J ends lost 2 bases and 2 bases respectively, with 8 bases between them. The CDR3 consists of 14 residues. CDR3 protein: CASSFDLTYNEQFF. For the CDR3, the DNA is TGCGCCAGCAGCTTCGACCTCACCTACAATGAGCAGTTCTTC.

V is TRBV5-6 and J is TRBJ2-5, with 7 bases lining up with TRBD2. From germline, CDR1 is SGHDT and CDR2 YYEEEE. The CDR3 consists of 19 residues. The V segment lost 1 base and the J segment 5 bases; nucleotides outside the gene matches: 20. CDR3 in amino acids: CASSLKRGQEAHGGETQYF. Here the CDR3 DNA reads TGTGCCAGCAGCTTGAAGCGGGGTCAGGAGGCCCACGGAGGGGAGACCCAGTACTTC.

This clonotype was observed many times. V and J are TRBV5-1 and TRBJ2-1, with TRBD2 matching 7 bases. There are 14 residues in the CDR3. With V trimmed by 2 bases and J by 7 bases, 6 bases remained unmatched. Germline V gene data show CDR1 as SGHRS and CDR2 as YFSETQ. The CDR3 is CASSLTSVYNEQFF. The CDR3, as DNA: TGCGCCAGCAGCTTAACTAGCGTATATAATGAGCAGTTCTTC.